The 12 T cell receptor beta chains below come from one sample, sequenced in a study of T cells after posttransplantation cyclophosphamide. Sequencing used immunoSEQ multiplex PCR; TCRdb keeps in-frame clones, though not all of them. In the table there are about 3,600 clones, about two thirds of which are singletons. The material sequenced was memory CD8+ T cells sorted from blood. The receptor set was obtained from a man aged 50 to 60.

The J gene is TRBJ2-7, the V gene TRBV6-5; 9 nucleotides align to TRBD1. J lost 2 bases, V lost 2 bases, and 4 bases had no gene match. Germline assignment: CDR1 MNHEY and CDR2 SVGAGI. The length of the CDR3 is 15 residues. The CDR3 DNA reads TGTGCCAGCAGTTACGGACAGGGGATGACCTACGAGCAGTACTTC. Its translation: CASSYGQGMTYEQYF.

The J gene is TRBJ2-7, the V gene TRBV6-1, with D possibly being TRBD1 (5 bases). The CDR3 has 14 residues. CDR1 and CDR2 (germline): MNHNS, SASEGT. Trimming removed 5 bases at V and 4 bases at J, with 15 bases between. DNA of the CDR3: TGTGCCAGCAGTTTCGGGCGACAGAAATACGAGCAGTACTTC. Its translation is CASSFGRQKYEQYF.

In this sample, this clone turned up a few times. The chain joins TRBV29-1 to TRBJ2-1; 8 bases line up with TRBD2. V dropped 7 bases and J dropped 7; count of bases not matched to a gene: 9. Germline V CDR1 and CDR2: SQVTM, ANQGSEA. The CDR3 runs 13 residues. The CDR3 DNA reads as TGCAGCGGCTCCGGGGGGGGCCGTAATGAGCAGTTCTTC. Protein product: CSGSGGGRNEQFF.

DNA of the CDR3: TGTGCCAGCAGCTTAAGCGTTGGAAACACCATATATTTT. Its protein product is CASSLSVGNTIYF. This chain uses TRBV13 with TRBJ1-3; D not certain. The CDR3 totals 13 residues. Germline CDR1 is PRHDT and CDR2 is FYEKMQ (reference sequence). Trimming shortened V by 2 bases and J by 3 bases, and 5 bases separated the two germline ends.

V is TRBV2 and J is TRBJ1-2; maybe TRBD1 (5 bases). Trimming stripped 5 bases from V and 8 bases from J, with 9 bases between. CDR1 is SNHLY and CDR2 is FYNNEI in the germline V gene. The CDR3 spans 11 residues. This CDR3 reads CASSMTAGYTF. The CDR3 DNA is TGTGCCAGCAGTATGACAGCCGGCTACACCTTC.

This chain joins TRBV29-1 and TRBJ1-1, with D maybe TRBD1 (6 bases). Deletions cut 6 bases from V and 3 bases from J, with 11 bases between. In germline, CDR1 is SQVTM, CDR2 ANQGSEA. This CDR3 is built from 12 residues. The CDR3 nucleotides are TGCAGCGTGGACAGCGGATACACTGAAGCTTTCTTT. It encodes CSVDSGYTEAFF. The variable domain in full, completed from reference TRBV29-1 and TRBJ1-1, reads SAVISQKPSRDICQRGTSLTIQCQVDSQVTMMFWYRQQPGQSLTLIATANQGSEATYESGFVIDKFPISRPNLTFSTLTVSNMSPEDSSIYLCSVDSGYTEAFFGQGTRLTVV.

V is TRBV19 and J is TRBJ2-1, with 7 bases lining up with TRBD2. Per germline, CDR1 LNHDA and CDR2 SQIVND (reference sequence). This CDR3 is built from 17 residues. V lost 1 base and J lost 4; bases outside the gene matches: 10. This CDR3 is CASSIGGSGTLYNEQFF. The CDR3 DNA is TGTGCCAGTAGTATAGGCGGGAGCGGGACCCTTTACAATGAGCAGTTCTTC.

DNA for the CDR3: TGTGCCAGCAGCACTAGCGGCAATGAGCAGTTCTTC. It codes for CASSTSGNEQFF. The V call is TRBV6-5, the J call TRBJ2-1; 8 bases map to TRBD2. Germline V gives CDR1 MNHEY, CDR2 SVGAGI. CDR3 length: 12 amino acids. V lost 6 bases to trimming and J lost 6 bases; unmatched junction nucleotides: 1.

The chain recombines TRBV2 with TRBJ2-1; 7 nucleotides align to TRBD1. V trimming: 6 bases; J trimming: 2 bases; junction bases outside the gene matches: 10. The CDR3 loop spans 16 amino acids. Germline V gives CDR1 SNHLY, CDR2 FYNNEI. The CDR3 DNA is TGTGCCAGCAGCAACAAGACAGGGTTAACCTACAATGAGCAGTTCTTC. Encoded protein: CASSNKTGLTYNEQFF.

This chain links TRBV19 with TRBJ2-7; D is undetermined. Trimming removed 3 bases from V and 2 bases from J, with 11 bases in between. This CDR3 is built from 14 residues. Germline CDR1 LNHDA, CDR2 SQIVND (reference sequence). The CDR3 loop is CASSISPEAYEQYF. For the CDR3, the DNA is TGTGCCAGTAGTATCTCCCCAGAGGCCTACGAGCAGTACTTC.

Only a few counts were recorded for this clone. The chain carries TRBV4-1 and TRBJ2-7; 12 bases match TRBD2. Trimming removed 1 base from V and 4 bases from J; junction bases left unmatched: 5. This CDR3 contains 16 residues. The germline V gene encodes CDR1 MGHRA and CDR2 YSYEKL. The CDR3 sequence is CASSQARTSGTYEQYF. The CDR3 DNA follows: TGCGCCAGCAGCCAAGCCAGGACTAGCGGGACGTACGAGCAGTACTTC.

The chain carries TRBV21-1 and TRBJ2-5; no DNA check was done on the table's D call, TRBD2. TRBV21-1 is a pseudogene segment. CDR3 size: 20 residues. This CDR3 reads CASSKEETSGKARGQETQYF. For the CDR3, the DNA is TGTGCCAGCAGCAAAGAAGAGACTAGCGGGAAGGCAAGGGGCCAAGAGACCCAGTACTTC.